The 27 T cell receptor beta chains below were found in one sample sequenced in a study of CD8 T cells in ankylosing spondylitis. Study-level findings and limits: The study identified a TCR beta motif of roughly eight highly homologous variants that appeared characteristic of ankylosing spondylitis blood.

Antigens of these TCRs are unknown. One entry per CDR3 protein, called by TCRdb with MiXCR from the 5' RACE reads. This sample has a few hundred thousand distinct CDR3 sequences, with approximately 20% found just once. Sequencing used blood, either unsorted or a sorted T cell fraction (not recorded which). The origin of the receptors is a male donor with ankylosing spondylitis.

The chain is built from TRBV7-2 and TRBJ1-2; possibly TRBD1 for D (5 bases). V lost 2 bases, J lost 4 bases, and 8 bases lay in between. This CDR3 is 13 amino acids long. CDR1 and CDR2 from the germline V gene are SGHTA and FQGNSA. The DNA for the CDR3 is TGTGCCAGCAGCTTATCCCAGGGCTATGGCTACACCTTC. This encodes CASSLSQGYGYTF.

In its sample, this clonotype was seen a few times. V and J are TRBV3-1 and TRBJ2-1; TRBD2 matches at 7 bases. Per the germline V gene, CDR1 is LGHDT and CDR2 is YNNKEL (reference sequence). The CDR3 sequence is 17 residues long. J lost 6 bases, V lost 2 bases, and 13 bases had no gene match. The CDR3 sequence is CASSQSLFRAGFNEQFF. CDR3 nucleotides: TGTGCCAGCAGCCAATCCCTGTTTAGAGCGGGATTCAATGAGCAGTTCTTC.

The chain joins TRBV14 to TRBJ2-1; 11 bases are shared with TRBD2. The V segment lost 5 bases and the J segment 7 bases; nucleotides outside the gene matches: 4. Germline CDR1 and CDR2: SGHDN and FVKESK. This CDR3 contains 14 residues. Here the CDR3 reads CASSLLAGENEQFF. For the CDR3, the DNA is TGTGCCAGCAGCTTACTAGCGGGAGAAAATGAGCAGTTCTTC.

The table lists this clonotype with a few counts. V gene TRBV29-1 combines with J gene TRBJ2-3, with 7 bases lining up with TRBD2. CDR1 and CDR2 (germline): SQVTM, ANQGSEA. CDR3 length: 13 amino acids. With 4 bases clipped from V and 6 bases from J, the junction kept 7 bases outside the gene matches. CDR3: CSVVTGGSDTQYF. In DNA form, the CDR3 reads TGCAGCGTTGTAACGGGAGGATCGGATACGCAGTATTTT.

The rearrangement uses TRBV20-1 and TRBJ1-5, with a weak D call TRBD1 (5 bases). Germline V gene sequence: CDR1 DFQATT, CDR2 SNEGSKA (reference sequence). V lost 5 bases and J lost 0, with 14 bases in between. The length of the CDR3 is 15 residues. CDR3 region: CSAGTDTYSNQPQHF. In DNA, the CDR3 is TGCAGTGCTGGGACGGACACCTATAGCAATCAGCCCCAGCATTTT.

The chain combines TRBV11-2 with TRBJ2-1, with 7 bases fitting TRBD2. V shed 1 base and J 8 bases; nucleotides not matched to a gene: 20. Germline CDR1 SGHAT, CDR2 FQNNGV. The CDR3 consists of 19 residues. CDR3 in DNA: TGTGCCAGCAGCTTAGGTGGTCGATGGGCGGGAGTTTTCAGCTATGAGCAGTTCTTC. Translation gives CASSLGGRWAGVFSYEQFF.

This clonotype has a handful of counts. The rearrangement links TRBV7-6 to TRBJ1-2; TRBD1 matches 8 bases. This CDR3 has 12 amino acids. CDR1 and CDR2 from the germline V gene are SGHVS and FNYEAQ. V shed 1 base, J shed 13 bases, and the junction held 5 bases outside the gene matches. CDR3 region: CASSLVQGAITF. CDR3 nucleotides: TGTGCCAGCAGCTTAGTTCAGGGGGCTATCACCTTC.

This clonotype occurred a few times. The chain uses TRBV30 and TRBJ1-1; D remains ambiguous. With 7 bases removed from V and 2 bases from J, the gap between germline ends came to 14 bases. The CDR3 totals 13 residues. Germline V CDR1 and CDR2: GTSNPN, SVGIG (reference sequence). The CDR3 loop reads CAFSLGSNTEAFF. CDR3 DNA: TGTGCCTTCTCTCTTGGGAGCAACACTGAAGCTTTCTTT.

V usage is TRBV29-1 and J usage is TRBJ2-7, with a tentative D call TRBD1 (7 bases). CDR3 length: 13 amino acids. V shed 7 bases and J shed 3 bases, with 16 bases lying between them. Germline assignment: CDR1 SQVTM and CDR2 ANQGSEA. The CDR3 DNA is TGCAGCGGGGGGCCAGGGGGGTTCTACGAGCAGTACTTC. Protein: CSGGPGGFYEQYF.

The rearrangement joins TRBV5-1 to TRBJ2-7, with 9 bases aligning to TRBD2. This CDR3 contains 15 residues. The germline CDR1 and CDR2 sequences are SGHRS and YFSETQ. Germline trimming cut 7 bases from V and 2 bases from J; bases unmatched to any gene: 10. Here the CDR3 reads CASGQTTSGAYEQYF. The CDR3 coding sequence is TGCGCCAGCGGACAGACGACTAGCGGAGCCTACGAGCAGTACTTC.

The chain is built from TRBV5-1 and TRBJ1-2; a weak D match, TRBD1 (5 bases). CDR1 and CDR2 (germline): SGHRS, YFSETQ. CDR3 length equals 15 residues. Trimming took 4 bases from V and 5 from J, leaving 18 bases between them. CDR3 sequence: CASSGQGSLTYGYTF. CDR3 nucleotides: TGCGCCAGCAGCGGCCAGGGTTCCCTCACTTATGGCTACACCTTC.

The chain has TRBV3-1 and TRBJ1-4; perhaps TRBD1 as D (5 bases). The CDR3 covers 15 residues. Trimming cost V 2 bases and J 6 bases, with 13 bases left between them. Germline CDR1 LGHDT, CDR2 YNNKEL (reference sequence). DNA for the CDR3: TGTGCCAGCAGCCAATCTTCAGGGTACGATGAAAAACTGTTTTTT. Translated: CASSQSSGYDEKLFF.

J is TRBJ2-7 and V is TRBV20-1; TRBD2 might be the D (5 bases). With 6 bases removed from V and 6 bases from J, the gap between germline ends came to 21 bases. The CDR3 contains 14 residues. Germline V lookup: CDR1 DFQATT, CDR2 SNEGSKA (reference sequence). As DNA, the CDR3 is TGCAGTGCGCCTAGAACGGGGTATTTGGGCGAGCAGTACTTC. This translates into CSAPRTGYLGEQYF.

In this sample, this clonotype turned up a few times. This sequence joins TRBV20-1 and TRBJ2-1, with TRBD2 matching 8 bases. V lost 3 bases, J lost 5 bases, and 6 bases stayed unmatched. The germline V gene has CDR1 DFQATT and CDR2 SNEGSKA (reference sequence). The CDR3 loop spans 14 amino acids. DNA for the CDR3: TGCAGTGCTAGGACTAGCGCCTACCACAATGAGCAGTTCTTC. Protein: CSARTSAYHNEQFF.

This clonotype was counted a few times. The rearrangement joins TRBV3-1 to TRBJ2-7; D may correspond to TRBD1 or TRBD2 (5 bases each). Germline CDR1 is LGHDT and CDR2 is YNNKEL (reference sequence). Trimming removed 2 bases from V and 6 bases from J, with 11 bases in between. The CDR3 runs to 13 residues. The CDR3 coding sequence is TGTGCCAGCAGCCAACCGGGACCCTCCGAGCAGTACTTC. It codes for CASSQPGPSEQYF.

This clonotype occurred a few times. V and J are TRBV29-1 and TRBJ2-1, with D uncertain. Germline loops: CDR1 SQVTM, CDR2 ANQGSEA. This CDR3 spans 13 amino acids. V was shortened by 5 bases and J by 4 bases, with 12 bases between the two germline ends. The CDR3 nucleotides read TGCAGCGTTCTGGACCCATTTTACAATGAGCAGTTCTTC. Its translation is CSVLDPFYNEQFF.

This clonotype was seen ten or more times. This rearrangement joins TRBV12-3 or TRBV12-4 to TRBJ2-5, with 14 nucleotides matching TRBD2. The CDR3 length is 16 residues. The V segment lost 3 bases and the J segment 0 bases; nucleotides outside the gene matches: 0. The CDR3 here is CASSLGLAGDQETQYF. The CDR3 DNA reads TGTGCCAGCAGTTTGGGACTAGCGGGAGACCAAGAGACCCAGTACTTC.

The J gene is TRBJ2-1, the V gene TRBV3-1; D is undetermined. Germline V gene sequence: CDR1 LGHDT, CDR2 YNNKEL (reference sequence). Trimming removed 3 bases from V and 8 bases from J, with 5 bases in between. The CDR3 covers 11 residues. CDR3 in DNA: TGTGCCAGCAGCCATTTTGATGAGCAGTTCTTC. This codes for CASSHFDEQFF.

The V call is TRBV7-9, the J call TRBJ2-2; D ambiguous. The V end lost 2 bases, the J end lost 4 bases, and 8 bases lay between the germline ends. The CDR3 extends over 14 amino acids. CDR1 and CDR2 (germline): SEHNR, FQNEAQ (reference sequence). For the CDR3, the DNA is TGTGCCAGCAGCTTAATCCAGGTCACCGGGGAGCTGTTTTTT. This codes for CASSLIQVTGELFF.

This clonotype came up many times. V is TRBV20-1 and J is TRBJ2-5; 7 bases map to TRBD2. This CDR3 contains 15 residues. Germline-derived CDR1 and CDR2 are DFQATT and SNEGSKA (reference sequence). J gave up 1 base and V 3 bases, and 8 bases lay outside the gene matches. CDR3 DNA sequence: TGCAGTGCTAGGGGTGCTAGCGGACTCCAAGAGACCCAGTACTTC. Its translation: CSARGASGLQETQYF.

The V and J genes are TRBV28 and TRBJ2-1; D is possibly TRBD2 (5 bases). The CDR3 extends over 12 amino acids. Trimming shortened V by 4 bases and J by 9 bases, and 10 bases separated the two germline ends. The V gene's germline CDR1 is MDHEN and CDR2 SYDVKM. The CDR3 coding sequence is TGTGCCAGCAGTTCCGGGGTTATTGAGCAGTTCTTC. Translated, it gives CASSSGVIEQFF.

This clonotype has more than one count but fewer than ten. CDR3 sequence: CASSVVRGGLITEQFF. As DNA, the CDR3 is TGTGCCAGCAGCGTAGTTCGCGGCGGGCTCATTACTGAGCAGTTCTTC. V usage is TRBV9 and J usage is TRBJ2-1; possible D gene TRBD2, 5 bases. Trimming cost V 0 bases and J 9 bases, with 19 bases left between them. Germline CDR1 SGDLS, CDR2 YYNGEE. CDR3 size: 16 residues.

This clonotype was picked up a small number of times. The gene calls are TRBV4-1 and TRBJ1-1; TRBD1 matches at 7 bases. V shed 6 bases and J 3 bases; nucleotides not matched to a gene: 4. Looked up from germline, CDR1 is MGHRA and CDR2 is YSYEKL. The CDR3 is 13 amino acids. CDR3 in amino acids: CASRFQGDTEAFF. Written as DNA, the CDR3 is TGCGCCAGCAGATTTCAGGGGGACACTGAAGCTTTCTTT.

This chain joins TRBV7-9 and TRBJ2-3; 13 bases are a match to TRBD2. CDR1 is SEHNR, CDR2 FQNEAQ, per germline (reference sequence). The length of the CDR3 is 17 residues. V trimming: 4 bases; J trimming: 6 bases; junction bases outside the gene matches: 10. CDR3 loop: CASSSDVLAGGVDTQYF. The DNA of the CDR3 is TGTGCCAGCAGCTCCGACGTACTAGCGGGAGGGGTGGATACGCAGTATTTT.

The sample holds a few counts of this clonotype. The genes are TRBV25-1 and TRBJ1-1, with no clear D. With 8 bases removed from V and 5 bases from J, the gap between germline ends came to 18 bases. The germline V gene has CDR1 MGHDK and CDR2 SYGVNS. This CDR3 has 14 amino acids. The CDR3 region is CASSGLVPRTEAFF. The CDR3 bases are TGTGCCAGCTCCGGTTTGGTGCCTAGGACTGAAGCTTTCTTT.

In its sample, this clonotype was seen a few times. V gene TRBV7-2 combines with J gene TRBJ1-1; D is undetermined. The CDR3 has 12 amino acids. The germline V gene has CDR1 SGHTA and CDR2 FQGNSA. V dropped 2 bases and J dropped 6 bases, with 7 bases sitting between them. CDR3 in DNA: TGTGCCAGCAGCTTACACGGCCCTGAAGCTTTCTTT. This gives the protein CASSLHGPEAFF.

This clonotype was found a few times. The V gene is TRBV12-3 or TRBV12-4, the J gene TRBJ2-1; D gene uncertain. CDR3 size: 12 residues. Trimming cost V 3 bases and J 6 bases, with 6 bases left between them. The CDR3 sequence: CASSFFRNEQFF. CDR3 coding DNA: TGTGCCAGCAGTTTTTTTCGCAATGAGCAGTTCTTC.